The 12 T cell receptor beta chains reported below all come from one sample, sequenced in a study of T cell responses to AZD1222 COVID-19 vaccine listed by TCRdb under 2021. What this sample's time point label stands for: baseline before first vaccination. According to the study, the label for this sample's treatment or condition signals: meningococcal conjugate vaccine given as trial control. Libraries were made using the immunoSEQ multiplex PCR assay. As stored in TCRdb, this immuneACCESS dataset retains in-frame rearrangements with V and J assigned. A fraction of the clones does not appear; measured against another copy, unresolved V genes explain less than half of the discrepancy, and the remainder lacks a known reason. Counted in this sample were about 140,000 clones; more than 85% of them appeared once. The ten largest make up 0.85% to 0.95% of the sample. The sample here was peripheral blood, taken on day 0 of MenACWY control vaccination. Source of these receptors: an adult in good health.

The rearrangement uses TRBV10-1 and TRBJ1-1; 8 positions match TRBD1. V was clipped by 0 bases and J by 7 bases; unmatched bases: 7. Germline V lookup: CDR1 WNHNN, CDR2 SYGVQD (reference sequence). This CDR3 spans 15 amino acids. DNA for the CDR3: TGCGCCAGCAGTGAGTCGCTAACAGGGGGAGATGAAGCTTTCTTT. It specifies CASSESLTGGDEAFF.

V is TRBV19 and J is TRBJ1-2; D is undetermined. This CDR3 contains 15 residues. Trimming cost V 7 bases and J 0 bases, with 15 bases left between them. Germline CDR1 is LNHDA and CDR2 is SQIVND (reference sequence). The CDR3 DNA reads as TGTGCCAGTACCGCTGGCCGTTTTGCTAACTATGGCTACACCTTC. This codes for CASTAGRFANYGYTF.

CDR3 in amino acids: CASLTLQGGQETQYF. Written as DNA, the CDR3 is TGTGCCTCATTAACCTTACAGGGAGGCCAAGAGACCCAGTACTTC. The V gene is TRBV30, the J gene TRBJ2-5, with D tentatively TRBD1 or TRBD2 (6 bases each). The germline V gene has CDR1 GTSNPN and CDR2 SVGIG (reference sequence). V was trimmed by 7 bases and J by 1 base, leaving 19 bases between them. The CDR3 consists of 15 residues.

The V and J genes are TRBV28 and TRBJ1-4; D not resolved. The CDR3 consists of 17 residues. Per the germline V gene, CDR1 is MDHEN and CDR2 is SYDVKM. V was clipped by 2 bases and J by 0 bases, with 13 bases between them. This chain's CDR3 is CASSLMFWSTTNEKLFF. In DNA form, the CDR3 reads TGTGCCAGCAGTTTAATGTTCTGGAGCACAACTAATGAAAAACTGTTTTTT.

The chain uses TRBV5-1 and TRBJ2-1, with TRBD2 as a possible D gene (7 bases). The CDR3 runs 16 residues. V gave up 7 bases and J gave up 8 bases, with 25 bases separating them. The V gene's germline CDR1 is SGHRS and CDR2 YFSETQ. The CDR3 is CASRGGGLYPIDEQFF. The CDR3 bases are TGCGCCAGCCGAGGCGGGGGCCTATACCCCATCGATGAGCAGTTCTTC.

The CDR3 coding sequence is TGCGCCAGCAGAACCGGGACGGGGAACACTGAAGCTTTCTTT. Its translation: CASRTGTGNTEAFF. This sequence joins TRBV5-1 and TRBJ1-1, with a weak D call TRBD1 (5 bases). The germline gives CDR1 SGHRS, CDR2 YFSETQ. The V end lost 5 bases, the J end lost 1 base, and 12 bases lay between the germline ends. The CDR3 is made up of 14 amino acids.

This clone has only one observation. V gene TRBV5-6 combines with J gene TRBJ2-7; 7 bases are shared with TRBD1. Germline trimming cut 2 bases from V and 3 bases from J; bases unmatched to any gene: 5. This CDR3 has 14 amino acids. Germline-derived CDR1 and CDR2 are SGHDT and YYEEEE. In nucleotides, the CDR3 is TGTGCCAGCAGCTTTACAGGGGCAAGCTACGAGCAGTACTTC. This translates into CASSFTGASYEQYF.

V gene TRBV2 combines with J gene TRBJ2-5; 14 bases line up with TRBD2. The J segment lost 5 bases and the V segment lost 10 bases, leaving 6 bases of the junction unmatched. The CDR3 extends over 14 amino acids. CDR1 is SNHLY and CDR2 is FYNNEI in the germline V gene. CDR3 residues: CANRLAGGAETQYF. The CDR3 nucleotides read TGTGCCAACAGACTAGCGGGAGGGGCGGAGACCCAGTACTTC.

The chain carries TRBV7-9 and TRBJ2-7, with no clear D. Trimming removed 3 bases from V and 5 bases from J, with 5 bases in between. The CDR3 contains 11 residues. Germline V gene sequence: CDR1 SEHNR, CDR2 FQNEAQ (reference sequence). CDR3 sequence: CASSFRDEQYF. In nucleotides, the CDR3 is TGTGCCAGCAGCTTCCGAGACGAGCAGTACTTC. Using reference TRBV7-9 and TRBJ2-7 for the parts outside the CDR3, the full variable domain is DTGVSQNPRHKITKRGQNVTFRCDPISEHNRLYWYRQTLGQGPEFLTYFQNEAQLEKSRLLSDRFSAERPKGSFSTLEIQRTEQGDSAMYLCASSFRDEQYFGPGTRLTVT.

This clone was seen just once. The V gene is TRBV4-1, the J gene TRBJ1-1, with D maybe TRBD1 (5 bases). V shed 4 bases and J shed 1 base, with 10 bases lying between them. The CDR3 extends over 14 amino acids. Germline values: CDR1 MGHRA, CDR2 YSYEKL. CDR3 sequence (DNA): TGCGCCAGCAGCCTGAAAGGGGCGAACACTGAAGCTTTCTTT. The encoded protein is CASSLKGANTEAFF.

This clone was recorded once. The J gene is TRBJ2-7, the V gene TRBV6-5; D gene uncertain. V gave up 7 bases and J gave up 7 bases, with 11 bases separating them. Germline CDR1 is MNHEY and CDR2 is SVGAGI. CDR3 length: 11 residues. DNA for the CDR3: TGTGCCAGCACCTTGAACAAGGAGCAGTACTTC. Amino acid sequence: CASTLNKEQYF.

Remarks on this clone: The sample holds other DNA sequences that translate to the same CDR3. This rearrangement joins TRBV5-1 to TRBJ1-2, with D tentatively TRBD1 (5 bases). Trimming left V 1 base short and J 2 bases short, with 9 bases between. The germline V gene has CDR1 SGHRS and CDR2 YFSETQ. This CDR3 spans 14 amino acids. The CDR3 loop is CASSLLTENYGYTF. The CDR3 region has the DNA TGCGCCAGCAGCTTGCTGACAGAGAACTATGGCTACACCTTC.